The next 8 T cell receptor beta chains were all read from a single sample in a study of CD8+ T cells in alopecia areata. Following RNA extraction, reverse transcription yielded cDNA that acted as the sequencing template. The data were produced by immunoSEQ multiplex PCR, yet TCRdb's version contains in-frame clones alone and is incomplete. The data show more than 250,000 clones, with none appearing a single time. The sorting of pooled cutaneous lymph node cells relied on CD4, CD8alpha, NKG2D, NKG2ACE and other markers. Input material: CD4+ T cells sorted from a lymph node. The receptors shown here come from a C3H/HeJ mouse with alopecia areata. Mouse strain MHC haplotype: H2-k.

As regards this clone: The gene symbols are mouse symbols. The read gets to within 4 residues of the CDR3 end, and the germline J gene fills in the rest. The chain couples TRBV19 to TRBJ2-3, with 12 bases that match TRBD2. V shed 7 bases, J shed 3 bases, and the junction held 3 bases outside the gene matches. CDR3 size: 14 residues. CDR1 and CDR2 from the germline V gene are FNHDT and SITEND (reference sequence). The covered CDR3 bases are TGTGCCAGCCACGACTGGGGGGGCGCAGAA. It encodes CASHDWGGAE. The whole CDR3 sequence is CASHDWGGAETLYF. The whole variable domain, remainder taken from reference TRBV19 and TRBJ2-3, is GGIITQTPKFLIGQEGQKLTLKCQQNFNHDTMYWYRQDSGKGLRLIYYSITENDLQKGDLSEGYDASREKKSSFSLTVTSAQKNEMAVFLCASHDWGGAETLYFGSGTRLTVL.

This clone was seen a few times. Gene names are mouse gene names. Incomplete CDR3 DNA: TGTGCTAGCAGTAGAGGGGACTGGGGGGCCTATGCT. It specifies CASSRGDWGAYA. The entire CDR3 reads CASSRGDWGAYAEQFF. This sequence joins TRBV17 and TRBJ2-1, with TRBD2 matching 12 bases. The read ends 4 residues shy of where the CDR3 ends; the end is completed using the germline J gene. The CDR3 contains 16 residues. The germline V gene encodes CDR1 MNHDT and CDR2 YYDKIL. V dropped 1 base and J dropped 3; count of bases not matched to a gene: 1. The whole variable domain, remainder taken from reference TRBV17 and TRBJ2-1, is DTTVKQNPRYKLARVGKPVNLICSQTMNHDTMYWYQKKPNQAPKLLLFYYDKILNREADTFEKFQSSRPNNSFCSLYIGSAGLEYSAMYLCASSRGDWGAYAEQFFGPGTRLTVL.

This clone was picked up a small number of times. Gene names are mouse gene names. CDR3 region: CASSTGLGGLYAEQFF. Partial CDR3 DNA: TGTGCCAGCAGTACGGGACTGGGGGGCCTCTATGCT. This rearrangement joins TRBV19 to TRBJ2-1; TRBD2 agrees at 12 bases. The read terminates 4 residues before the CDR3 end, so the remaining end is supplied by the germline J gene. Trimming removed 3 bases from V and 3 bases from J; junction bases left unmatched: 4. The germline gives CDR1 FNHDT, CDR2 SITEND (reference sequence). CDR3 length: 16 residues.

About this clone: These gene names are mouse names. The CDR3 end is not reached by the read, which stops 4 residues before it; the germline J gene fills it in. J is TRBJ2-7 and V is TRBV13-1; 11 nucleotides match TRBD1. CDR3 length equals 16 residues. In germline, CDR1 is NSHNY, CDR2 SYGAGN. CDR3 DNA, as far as it was read: TGTGCCAGCAGGCTCTCCGGGACAGGGGGAGTATAT. Encoded protein: CASRLSGTGGVY. The CDR3 as a whole reads CASRLSGTGGVYEQYF.

This clone occurred a few times. Gene and germline names: mouse. The read stops 4 residues short of the end of the CDR3; the missing end is completed from the germline J gene. The V and J genes are TRBV19 and TRBJ2-5; TRBD1 matches 8 bases. Germline V gives CDR1 FNHDT, CDR2 SITEND (reference sequence). The CDR3 has 16 residues. The CDR3 DNA, read in part, is TGTGCCAGCAGTCTCCGGACAGGGAGAAAAGGAGAC. Translating it yields CASSLRTGRKGD. The whole CDR3 reads CASSLRTGRKGDTQYF.

This clone has a handful of counts. Genes and germline are mouse. The read finishes 4 residues shy of the CDR3 end, and the germline J gene is used to complete it. The chain has TRBV5 and TRBJ2-7; 9 nucleotides line up with TRBD1. Germline lookup yields CDR1 LGHNA and CDR2 YNLKQL (reference sequence). The CDR3 loop spans 13 amino acids. CDR3 protein: CASSSDRGDEQYF. The part of the CDR3 DNA that was read is TGTGCCAGCAGCTCGGACAGGGGTGAT.

This clone turned up a few times. Mouse gene names and germline throughout. The read terminates 4 residues ahead of where the CDR3 ends, so the germline J gene completes it. The V gene is TRBV19, the J gene TRBJ2-7; 8 bases line up with TRBD2. Per germline, CDR1 FNHDT and CDR2 SITEND (reference sequence). Trimming removed 4 bases from V and 0 bases from J; junction bases left unmatched: 3. The CDR3 is 14 residues long. The CDR3 reads CASSLLGVSYEQYF. The covered CDR3 bases are TGTGCCAGCAGTCTACTGGGGGTCTCCTAT.

In the case of this clone: Genes and germline are mouse. The read finishes 4 residues shy of the CDR3 end, and the germline J gene is used to complete it. This same CDR3 is encoded by further DNA sequences in the sample. The chain is built from TRBV13-3 and TRBJ2-1; 9 bases fit TRBD2. With 5 bases clipped from V and 4 bases from J, the junction kept 1 base outside the gene matches. Germline CDR1 NNHDY, CDR2 SYVADS. This CDR3 spans 13 amino acids. The CDR3 protein is CASRDWGYAEQFF. The part of the CDR3 DNA that was read is TGTGCCAGCAGGGACTGGGGTTATGCT.